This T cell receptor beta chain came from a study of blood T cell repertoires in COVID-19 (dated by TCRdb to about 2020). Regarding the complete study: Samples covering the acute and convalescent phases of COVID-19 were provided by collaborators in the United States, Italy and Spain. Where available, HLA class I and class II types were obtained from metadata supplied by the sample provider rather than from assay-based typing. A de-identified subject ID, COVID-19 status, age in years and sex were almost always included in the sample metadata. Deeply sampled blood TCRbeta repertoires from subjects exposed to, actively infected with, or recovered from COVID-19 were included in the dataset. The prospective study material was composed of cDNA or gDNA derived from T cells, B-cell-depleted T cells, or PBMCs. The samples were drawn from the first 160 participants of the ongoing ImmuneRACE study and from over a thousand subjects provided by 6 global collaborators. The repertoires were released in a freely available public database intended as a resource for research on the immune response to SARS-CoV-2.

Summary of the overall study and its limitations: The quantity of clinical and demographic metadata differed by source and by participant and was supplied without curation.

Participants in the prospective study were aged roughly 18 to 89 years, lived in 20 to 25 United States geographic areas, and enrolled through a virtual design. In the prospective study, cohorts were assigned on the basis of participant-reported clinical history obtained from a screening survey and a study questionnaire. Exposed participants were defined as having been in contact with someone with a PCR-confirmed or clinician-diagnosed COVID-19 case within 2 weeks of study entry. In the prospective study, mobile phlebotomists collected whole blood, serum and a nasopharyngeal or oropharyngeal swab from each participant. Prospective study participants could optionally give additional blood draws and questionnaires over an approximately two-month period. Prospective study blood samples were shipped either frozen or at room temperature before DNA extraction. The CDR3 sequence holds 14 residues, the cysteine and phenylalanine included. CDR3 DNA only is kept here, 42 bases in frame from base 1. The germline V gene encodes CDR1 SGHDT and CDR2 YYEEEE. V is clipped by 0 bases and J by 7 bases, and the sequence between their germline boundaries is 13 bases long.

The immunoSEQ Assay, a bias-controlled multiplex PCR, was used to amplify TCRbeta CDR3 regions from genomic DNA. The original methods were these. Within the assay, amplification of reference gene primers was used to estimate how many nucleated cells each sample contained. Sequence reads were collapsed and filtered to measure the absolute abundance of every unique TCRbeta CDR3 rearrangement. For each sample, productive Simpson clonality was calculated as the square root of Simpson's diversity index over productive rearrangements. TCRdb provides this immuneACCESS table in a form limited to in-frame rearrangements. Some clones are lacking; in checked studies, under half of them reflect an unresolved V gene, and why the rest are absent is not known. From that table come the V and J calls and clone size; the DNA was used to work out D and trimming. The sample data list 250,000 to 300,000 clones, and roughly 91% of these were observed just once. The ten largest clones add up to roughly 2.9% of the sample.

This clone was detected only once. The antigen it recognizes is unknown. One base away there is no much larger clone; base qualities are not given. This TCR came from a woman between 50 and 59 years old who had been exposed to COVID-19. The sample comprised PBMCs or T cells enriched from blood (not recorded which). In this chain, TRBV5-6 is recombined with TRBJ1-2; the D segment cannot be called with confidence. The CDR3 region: CASSLGQEAGGYTF. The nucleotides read TGTGCCAGCAGCTTGGGGCAGGAGGCGGGTGGCTACACCTTC.